This T cell receptor (beta chain) was captured in a study of blood T cell repertoires in COVID-19. Study-wide context: Acute and convalescent COVID-19 samples came from the United States, Italy and Spain. PBMCs, B-cell-depleted T cells, or T cells were the source of the cDNA or gDNA that made up the material.

CDR1 and CDR2 (germline): SGHTA, FQGNSA. The CDR3 is 13 amino acids. Trimming shortened V by 3 bases and J by 6 bases, and 11 bases separated the two germline ends. In the original processing: Amplified reference gene primers provided the basis for estimating nucleated cell counts. Sequencing used immunoSEQ multiplex PCR; TCRdb keeps in-frame clones, though not all of them. V and J calls plus clone size are reproduced from that table; the DNA served to infer D and trimming. The sample yields about 200,000 clones, around three quarters seen once. The gene calls are TRBV7-2 and TRBJ1-1; D gene unclear. Sequenced material: peripheral blood. The clonotype comes from a woman in her seventies with acute or convalescent COVID-19. The CDR3 region has the DNA TGTGCCAGCAGCTTGTCCTCCGGGGCTGAAGCTTTCTTT. Its translation: CASSLSSGAEAFF.